This is a list of T cell receptor beta chains from one sample in a study of cytomegalovirus exposure and HLA in healthy donors. Sequenced by immunoSEQ multiplex PCR; TCRdb stores in-frame clones only, minus some. The sample has some 65,000 clones; approximately 96% are singletons. Sequencing input: PBMCs. The receptors stem from a man aged 18-30 years in good health and CMV-seronegative. Both conserved end residues are part of each CDR3. A D gene is named only where the DNA matches it firmly. The size entry is marked missing in some rows and otherwise reads once, few, many or a size class.

D,V,J,size,DNA,CDR3
NA,TRBV6-1,TRBJ1-4,NA,TGTGCCAGCAGTAAAACAGGGTATAATGAAAAACTGTTTTTT,CASSKTGYNEKLFF
NA,TRBV19,TRBJ1-1,NA,TGTGCCAGTAGTGGATCGGTCGAAGGGGGTGAAGCTTTCTTT,CASSGSVEGGEAFF
TRBD2,TRBV6-5,TRBJ2-7,NA,TGTGCCAGCAGTTACGGATTAGCGGGAGGGCCGGGGGAGCAGTACTTC,CASSYGLAGGPGEQYF
NA,TRBV30,TRBJ1-1,NA,TGTGCCTGGAGTGTGTTAGGGGGCACTGAAGCTTTCTTT,CAWSVLGGTEAFF
NA,TRBV10-1,TRBJ2-2,NA,TGCGCCAGCAGCGCATCACAAGAAAACACCGGGGAGCTGTTTTTT,CASSASQENTGELFF
TRBD1,TRBV7-9,TRBJ2-2,NA,TGTGCCAGCAGCTTACCCCCGGGACAGGGGGCTGGCGGGGAGCTGTTTTTT,CASSLPPGQGAGGELFF
NA,TRBV9,TRBJ1-1,NA,TGTGCCAGCAGTATTAGCAGTAGTCAGGGGAACACTGAAGCTTTCTTT,CASSISSSQGNTEAFF
NA,TRBV6-5,TRBJ1-2,once,TGTGCCAGCAGTTACGGGCAGCCTCAAGTCGGCTACACCTTC,CASSYGQPQVGYTF
TRBD2,TRBV4-1,TRBJ2-2,NA,TGCGCCAGCAGCCAATGGGGGGGTGGCGGGGAGCTGTTTTTT,CASSQWGGGGELFF
TRBD1,TRBV2,TRBJ2-5,few,TGTGCCAGCAGTGAAGCTGGGACAGGGGCCGAGACCCAGTACTTC,CASSEAGTGAETQYF
TRBD2,TRBV27,TRBJ2-1,NA,TGTGCCAGCAGTTTCCCTGGCGGGGGGAATGAGCAGTTCTTC,CASSFPGGGNEQFF
TRBD1,TRBV6-5,TRBJ2-1,NA,TGTGCCAGCAGAAGACAGGGGGCGAGGAATGAGCAGTTCTTC,CASRRQGARNEQFF
TRBD1,TRBV19,TRBJ2-1,NA,TGTGCCAGTAGTCTGGGACAGGTCAATGAGCAGTTCTTC,CASSLGQVNEQFF
NA,TRBV11-2,TRBJ1-3,NA,TGTGCCAGCAGCACCACGGGTTTTACCTCTGGAAACACCATATATTTT,CASSTTGFTSGNTIYF
TRBD1,TRBV7-9,TRBJ1-1,NA,TGTGCCAGCAGCTCAGACAGGGGCCGGGTAGCTTTCTTT,CASSSDRGRVAFF
TRBD1,TRBV10-2,TRBJ2-4,few,TGCGCCAGCACCGGACAGGGTAAAAAAAACATTCAGTACTTC,CASTGQGKKNIQYF
NA,TRBV4-1,TRBJ2-7,NA,TGCGCCAGCAGCCGAGCCGGGACAACACTGAGCTACGAGCAGTACTTC,CASSRAGTTLSYEQYF
NA,TRBV19,TRBJ2-7,NA,TGTGCCAGTAGTAGAATCCCGGGATACGAGCAGTACTTC,CASSRIPGYEQYF
NA,TRBV7-9,TRBJ2-7,NA,TGTGCCAGCAGCTGGAATAGCGGTGCCTACGAGCAGTACTTC,CASSWNSGAYEQYF
NA,TRBV6-6,TRBJ2-2,NA,TGTGCCAGCAGATATGACACCGGGGAGCTGTTTTTT,CASRYDTGELFF
NA,TRBV6-6,TRBJ1-5,NA,TGTGCCAGCAGCTTCACAGATAGCAATCAGCCCCAGCATTTT,CASSFTDSNQPQHF
NA,TRBV10-3,TRBJ1-1,once,TGTGCCATCAGTGAGTCGAGGCCCACTGAAGCTTTCTTT,CAISESRPTEAFF
TRBD1,TRBV5-4,TRBJ1-1,NA,TGTGCCAGCAGCTTGGGGGTTGCAGGGGGCACTGAAGCTTTCTTT,CASSLGVAGGTEAFF
NA,TRBV6-6,TRBJ2-3,NA,TGTGCCAGCAGTTACCTTGGACAGAGCACAGATACGCAGTATTTT,CASSYLGQSTDTQYF
NA,TRBV6-5,TRBJ2-1,NA,TGTGCCAGCAGTTACATTCTAGGGGCCGATGAGCAGTTCTTC,CASSYILGADEQFF
NA,TRBV27,TRBJ1-4,NA,TGTGCCAGGCCCTTCAGGGTGACTAATGAAAAACTGTTTTTT,CARPFRVTNEKLFF
TRBD1,TRBV5-6,TRBJ1-2,NA,TGTGCCAGCAGCCCAGGACAGGGGGCTCCATATGGCTACACCTTC,CASSPGQGAPYGYTF
TRBD1,TRBV10-3,TRBJ1-1,once,TGTGCCACCCGGGACAGGGCCTACACTGAAGCTTTCTTT,CATRDRAYTEAFF
TRBD1,TRBV7-8,TRBJ2-7,NA,TGTGCCAGCAGCGGAAGGACAGGGGGCTCCGGCGAGCAGTACTTC,CASSGRTGGSGEQYF
NA,TRBV7-8,TRBJ1-5,NA,TGTGCCAGCAGCTTAGTTGTAGGGGGCAATCAGCCCCAGCATTTT,CASSLVVGGNQPQHF
NA,TRBV29-1,TRBJ2-2,NA,TGCAGCGTCAAAGAGGTCACGAACACCGGGGAGCTGTTTTTT,CSVKEVTNTGELFF
NA,TRBV28,TRBJ1-1,NA,TGTGCCAGCAGCCTCAGAAACACTGAAGCTTTCTTT,CASSLRNTEAFF
NA,TRBV28,TRBJ1-6,NA,TGTGCCAGCAGCTACGATTCACCCCTCCACTTT,CASSYDSPLHF
NA,TRBV9,TRBJ2-7,NA,TGTGCCAGCAGCGTAGGGACACTATCCTACGAGCAGTACTTC,CASSVGTLSYEQYF
NA,TRBV19,TRBJ1-1,NA,TGTGCCAGCCACCAGGACACACTGAACACTGAAGCTTTCTTT,CASHQDTLNTEAFF
TRBD2,TRBV15,TRBJ2-7,NA,TGTGCCACCAGCAGAGAAGGACTAGCGGGGGAGCAGTACTTC,CATSREGLAGEQYF
TRBD1,TRBV18,TRBJ2-2,NA,TGTGCCAGCTCGCTCTTCACCGGGACAGCGAGCACCGGGGAGCTGTTTTTT,CASSLFTGTASTGELFF
NA,TRBV6-5,TRBJ1-4,once,TGTGCCAGCAGCCAGACAGCAACTAATGAAAAACTGTTTTTT,CASSQTATNEKLFF
NA,TRBV6-1,TRBJ1-1,NA,TGTGCCAGCAGCCAAGGACAAAACACTGAAGCTTTCTTT,CASSQGQNTEAFF
NA,TRBV7-9,TRBJ2-5,NA,TGTGCCAGCAGCTTGGACAGTCAATGGGAGACCCAGTACTTC,CASSLDSQWETQYF
TRBD1,TRBV6-1,TRBJ1-1,NA,TGTGCCAGCGCCGGGACAGGGGCGGGTGACACTGAAGCTTTCTTT,CASAGTGAGDTEAFF
TRBD2,TRBV19,TRBJ2-7,NA,TGTGCCAGTAGTATACAATATGGACTAGCGGGAGGGTCCTACGAGCAGTACTTC,CASSIQYGLAGGSYEQYF
NA,TRBV29-1,TRBJ2-1,NA,TGCAGCGTCGCGGGACAGCTCAGCTACAATGAGCAGTTCTTC,CSVAGQLSYNEQFF
NA,TRBV4-1,TRBJ1-2,NA,TGCGCCAGCAGCCAAGATCTCCAGGGAGGCTATGGCTACACCTTC,CASSQDLQGGYGYTF
NA,TRBV6-1,TRBJ2-7,NA,TGTGCCAGCAGTGAGCTTCCCGGGACTTCTGTCGACGAGCAGTACTTC,CASSELPGTSVDEQYF
TRBD2,TRBV25-1,TRBJ2-3,NA,TGTGCCAGCAGTGAAACTAGCGGGGCCACAGATACGCAGTATTTT,CASSETSGATDTQYF
NA,TRBV6-1,TRBJ2-1,NA,TGTGCCAGCAGTGAAAGGGGCAATGAGCAGTTCTTC,CASSERGNEQFF
NA,TRBV6-4,TRBJ2-3,NA,TGTGCCAGCAGTCCCTCGAGGGGGGATACGCAGTATTTT,CASSPSRGDTQYF
TRBD1,TRBV4-2,TRBJ1-2,NA,TGTGCCAGCAGCCCGGGACAGGGGGAAGGCTACACCTTC,CASSPGQGEGYTF
NA,TRBV9,TRBJ1-6,NA,TGTGCCAGCAGCGTAGGAGGGTTTAATTCACCCCTCCACTTT,CASSVGGFNSPLHF
TRBD2,TRBV5-1,TRBJ2-5,NA,TGCGCCAGCAGCTACGCTAGCGGGAGAGGGTTTAGGTTAAAAGAGACCCAGTACTTC,CASSYASGRGFRLKETQYF
NA,TRBV27,TRBJ2-4,NA,TGTGCCAGCAGTTCGTTGGAGTTTGGACATCTCATTCAGTACTTC,CASSSLEFGHLIQYF
NA,TRBV6-4,TRBJ2-3,NA,TGTGCCAGCAGTGACTCGTCAGGGGGACTCACAGATACGCAGTATTTT,CASSDSSGGLTDTQYF
TRBD2,TRBV19,TRBJ2-7,NA,TGTGCCAGTAAGGGACTAGGCTCCTACGAGCAGTACTTC,CASKGLGSYEQYF
NA,TRBV2,TRBJ1-5,NA,TGTGCCAGCAGAAAGTGGGAGAATCAGCCCCAGCATTTT,CASRKWENQPQHF
NA,TRBV27,TRBJ2-3,NA,TGTGCCAGCAGTCGATCATCAGAGGGCGATACGCAGTATTTT,CASSRSSEGDTQYF